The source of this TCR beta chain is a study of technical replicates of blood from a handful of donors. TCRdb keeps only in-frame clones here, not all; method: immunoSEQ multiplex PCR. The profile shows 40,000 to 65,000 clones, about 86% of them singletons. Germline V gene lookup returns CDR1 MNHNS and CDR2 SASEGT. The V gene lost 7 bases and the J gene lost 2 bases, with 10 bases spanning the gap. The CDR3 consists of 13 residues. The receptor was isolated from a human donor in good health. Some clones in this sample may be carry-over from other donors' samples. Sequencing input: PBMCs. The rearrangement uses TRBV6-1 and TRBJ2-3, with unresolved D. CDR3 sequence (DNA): TGTGCCAGCAACACCAGAAACACAGATACGCAGTATTTT. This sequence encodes CASNTRNTDTQYF.